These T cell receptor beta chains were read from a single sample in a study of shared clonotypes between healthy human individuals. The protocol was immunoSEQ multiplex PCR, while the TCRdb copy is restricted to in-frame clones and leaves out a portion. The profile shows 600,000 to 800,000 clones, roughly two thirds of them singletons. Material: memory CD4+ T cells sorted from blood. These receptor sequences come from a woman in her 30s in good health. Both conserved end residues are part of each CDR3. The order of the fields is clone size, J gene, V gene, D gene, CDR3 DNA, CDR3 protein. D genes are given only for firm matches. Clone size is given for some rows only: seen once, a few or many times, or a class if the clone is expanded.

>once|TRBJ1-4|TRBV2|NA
TGTGCCAGCAGTGAAGCCCCGTTGGAAAAACTGTTTTTT
CASSEAPLEKLFF
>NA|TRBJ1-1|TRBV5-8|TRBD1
TGTGCCAGCAGCCCGGGACAGGGCCGTGAAGCTTTCTTT
CASSPGQGREAFF
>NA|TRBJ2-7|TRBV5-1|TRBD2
TGCGCCAGCAGCTTGAGACTAGCGGGATCCTACGAGCAGTACTTC
CASSLRLAGSYEQYF
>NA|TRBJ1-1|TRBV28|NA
TGTGCCAGCCTCACCCGAATGAACACTGAAGCTTTCTTT
CASLTRMNTEAFF
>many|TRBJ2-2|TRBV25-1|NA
TGTGCCAGCAGTGGTAGCGTGACCGGGGAGCTGTTTTTT
CASSGSVTGELFF
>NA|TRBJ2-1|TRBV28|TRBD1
TGTGCCAGCAGTGCGTCACGGGACAGTTACAATGAGCAGTTCTTC
CASSASRDSYNEQFF
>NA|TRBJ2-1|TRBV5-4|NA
TGTGCCAGCAGCCCGGAGAGGGCAGGGGGGAATGAGCAGTTCTTC
CASSPERAGGNEQFF
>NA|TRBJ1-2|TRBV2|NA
TGTGCCAGCAGTTTACAGGGCAACTATGGCTACACCTTC
CASSLQGNYGYTF
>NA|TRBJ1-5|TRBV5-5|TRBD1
TGTGCCAGCAGCAGAGGGACAGCCCCCAATCAGCCCCAGCATTTT
CASSRGTAPNQPQHF
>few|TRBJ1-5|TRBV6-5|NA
TGTGCCAGCAGATCCCGGGGGGATCAGCCCCAGCATTTT
CASRSRGDQPQHF
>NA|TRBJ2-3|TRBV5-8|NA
TGTGCCAGCAGCTTACAAACAGGTGCAGATACGCAGTATTTT
CASSLQTGADTQYF
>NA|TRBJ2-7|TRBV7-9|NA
TGTGCCAGCAGATCAGGGCTAGACGAGCAGTACTTC
CASRSGLDEQYF
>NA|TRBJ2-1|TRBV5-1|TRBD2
TGCGCCAGCAGCTTGCGGCCAACTAGCGGGAGTAGCAATGAGCAGTTCTTC
CASSLRPTSGSSNEQFF
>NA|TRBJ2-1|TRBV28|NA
TGTGCCAGCAGTTTATTACATGAGCAGTTCTTC
CASSLLHEQFF
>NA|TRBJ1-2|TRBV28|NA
TGTGCCAGCAGTGAACAGGGTTTCGGCTACACCTTC
CASSEQGFGYTF
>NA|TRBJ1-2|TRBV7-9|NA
TGTGCCAGCAGCTTAGCGGCCCCTTATGGCTACACCTTC
CASSLAAPYGYTF